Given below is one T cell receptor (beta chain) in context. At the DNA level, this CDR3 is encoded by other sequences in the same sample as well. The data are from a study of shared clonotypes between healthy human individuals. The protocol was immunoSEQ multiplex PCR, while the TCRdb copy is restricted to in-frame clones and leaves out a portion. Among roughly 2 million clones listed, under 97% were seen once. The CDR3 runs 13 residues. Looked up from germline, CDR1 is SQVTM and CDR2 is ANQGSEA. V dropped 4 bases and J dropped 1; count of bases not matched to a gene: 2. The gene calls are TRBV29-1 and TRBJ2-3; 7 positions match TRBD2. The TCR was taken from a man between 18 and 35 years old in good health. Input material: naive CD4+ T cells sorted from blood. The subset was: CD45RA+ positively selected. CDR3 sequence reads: CSVGAGGTDTQYF. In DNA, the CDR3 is TGCAGCGTTGGGGCGGGGGGCACAGATACGCAGTATTTT.